The 21 T cell receptor beta chains below come from one sample, sequenced in a study of human T cells and chemical hapten exposure. TCRdb called the RACE reads again in MiXCR, with one record for every CDR3 protein. Altogether some 350,000 distinct CDR3 sequences are present, approximately 6.9% being singletons, with the ten largest covering 8% to 9%. Time point denoted: patch test 1, 2 weeks after DPC sensitization. Treatment here: therapeutic diphenylcyclopropenone sensitization with weekly scalp DPC. Material: whole blood, obtained in connection with sensitization to the hapten diphenylcyclopropenone (DPC). The source is a woman aged 18-29 years with alopecia areata. Some clones in this sample may be carry-over from other donors' samples.

V is TRBV20-1 and J is TRBJ2-7; D is perhaps TRBD2 (6 bases). Germline CDR1 DFQATT, CDR2 SNEGSKA (reference sequence). Between the trimmed V and J ends, which lost 5 bases and 6 bases, there was a span of 14 bases. The CDR3 contains 12 residues. The DNA of the CDR3 is TGCAGTGCTGTTTCCGTGGGGGGCGAGCAGTACTTC. This codes for CSAVSVGGEQYF.

This chain's CDR3 is CASSLAQGGEKLFF. The CDR3 DNA sequence: TGTGCCAGCAGCTTGGCACAGGGGGGTGAAAAACTGTTTTTT. The chain couples TRBV5-5 to TRBJ1-4; TRBD1 matches 8 bases. This CDR3 is built from 14 residues. Germline V gives CDR1 SGHKS, CDR2 YYEKEE (reference sequence). V shed 0 bases, J shed 7 bases, and the junction held 2 bases outside the gene matches.

This clonotype has a handful of counts. The gene calls are TRBV20-1 and TRBJ2-1; 10 bases agree with TRBD2. Germline V gives CDR1 DFQATT, CDR2 SNEGSKA (reference sequence). Germline trimming cut 5 bases from V and 4 bases from J; bases unmatched to any gene: 11. The CDR3 has 16 residues. The CDR3: CSAPRPASGSYNEQFF. DNA of the CDR3: TGCAGTGCTCCCCGCCCGGCTAGCGGGAGTTACAATGAGCAGTTCTTC.

This clonotype came up many times. Written as DNA, the CDR3 is TGTGCCAGCAGTGTTCGAGGGGCACTAGGCGAGCAGTACTTC. Protein product: CASSVRGALGEQYF. This chain links TRBV2 with TRBJ2-7; possibly TRBD1 or TRBD2 for D (5 bases each). The CDR3 is 14 amino acids. Germline V gives CDR1 SNHLY, CDR2 FYNNEI. The V end was cut by 4 bases, the J end by 6 bases, with 16 bases between.

In its sample, this clonotype was seen a few times. The V and J genes are TRBV5-1 and TRBJ1-5; D not certain. This CDR3 is built from 14 residues. Trimming pared 4 bases from V and 3 bases from J, leaving 11 bases between. In germline, CDR1 is SGHRS, CDR2 YFSETQ. The CDR3 loop reads CASSADGVNQPQHF. The DNA of the CDR3 is TGCGCCAGCAGCGCCGACGGAGTCAATCAGCCCCAGCATTTT.

The chain is built from TRBV5-3 and TRBJ1-5; D uncertain. TRBV5-3 is treated as an ORF (open reading frame) with a function not yet certain. CDR3 size: 16 residues. V lost 1 base, J lost 0 bases, and 11 bases lay in between. The CDR3 spells CARSLRRPDSNQPQHF. The CDR3 DNA reads as TGTGCCAGAAGCTTGCGGCGTCCGGATAGCAATCAGCCCCAGCATTTT.

This clonotype was recorded a few times. The rearrangement joins TRBV7-9 to TRBJ2-5; 11 positions match TRBD2. Germline V lookup: CDR1 SEHNR, CDR2 FQNEAQ (reference sequence). V lost 3 bases to trimming and J lost 1 base; unmatched junction nucleotides: 10. This CDR3 spans 18 amino acids. The DNA for the CDR3 is TGTGCCAGCAGCTTGCGCGGACCGGGACTAGCGGCCCAAGAGACCCAGTACTTC. Protein product: CASSLRGPGLAAQETQYF.

This chain's CDR3 is CASSGHNPLHEQFF. The DNA for the CDR3 is TGTGCCAGCAGCGGACACAATCCACTCCATGAGCAGTTCTTC. The chain uses TRBV6-1 and TRBJ2-1; perhaps TRBD1 as D (5 bases). The CDR3 runs 14 residues. CDR1 is MNHNS and CDR2 is SASEGT in the germline V gene. The V end lost 6 bases, the J end lost 8 bases, and 17 bases lay between the germline ends.

This clonotype was detected a few times. DNA for the CDR3: TGTGCCAGCAGCCCCCGCATGGTCAGTACTAATGAAAAACTGTTTTTT. Protein sequence: CASSPRMVSTNEKLFF. This chain connects TRBV9 to TRBJ1-4; no clear D. Trimming removed 4 bases from V and 2 bases from J, with 15 bases in between. CDR3 length: 16 residues. The V gene's germline CDR1 is SGDLS and CDR2 YYNGEE.

Ten or more counts support this clonotype. The gene calls are TRBV6-2 or TRBV6-3 and TRBJ1-1; 8 nucleotides line up with TRBD1. V trimming: 7 bases; J trimming: 2 bases; junction bases outside the gene matches: 6. CDR1 and CDR2 from the germline V gene are MNHEY and SVGEGT. This CDR3 spans 14 amino acids. The CDR3 DNA reads TGTGCCAGCAATACAGACAGGGGAAACACTGAAGCTTTCTTT. Translation gives CASNTDRGNTEAFF.

In its sample, this clonotype was seen a few times. This sequence joins TRBV13 and TRBJ1-1; D might be TRBD1 (6 bases). From germline, CDR1 is PRHDT and CDR2 FYEKMQ (reference sequence). The CDR3 consists of 15 residues. Trimming cost V 1 base and J 4 bases, with 13 bases left between them. The CDR3, as DNA: TGTGCCAGCAGCTTAGCAGGGGAAGGGAGCACTGAAGCTTTCTTT. As protein: CASSLAGEGSTEAFF.

This clonotype was seen many times. V gene TRBV10-3 combines with J gene TRBJ2-7; TRBD1 matches 9 bases. This CDR3 has 15 residues. Germline lookup yields CDR1 ENHRY and CDR2 SYGVKD. Trimming cost V 4 bases and J 5 bases; bases outside gene matches: 9. The CDR3, as DNA: TGTGCCATCAGTGTATCGGGACAGGGTATCAACGAGCAGTACTTC. Protein sequence: CAISVSGQGINEQYF.

This clonotype was seen more than once but under ten times. The chain is built from TRBV20-1 and TRBJ1-6; no definite D call. The CDR3 loop spans 12 amino acids. The V end lost 0 bases, the J end lost 8 bases, and 5 bases lay between the germline ends. Per germline, CDR1 DFQATT and CDR2 SNEGSKA (reference sequence). This CDR3 is CSARDRHSPLHF. The CDR3 DNA is TGCAGTGCTAGAGATCGGCATTCACCCCTCCACTTT.

Ten or more counts support this clonotype. The rearrangement uses TRBV7-2 and TRBJ1-5; D is unclear. The length of the CDR3 is 14 residues. CDR1 and CDR2 (germline): SGHTA, FQGNSA. V shed 2 bases and J shed 3 bases, with 8 bases lying between them. The CDR3 spells CASSLRGPNQPQHF. The CDR3 region has the DNA TGTGCCAGCAGCTTACGGGGTCCCAATCAGCCCCAGCATTTT.

This clonotype was counted only a few times. J is TRBJ2-3 and V is TRBV2; D possibly uses TRBD1 or TRBD2 (5 bases each). CDR3 length equals 13 residues. The germline V and J ends were trimmed by 6 bases and 5 bases, with 12 bases remaining between them. Germline V lookup: CDR1 SNHLY, CDR2 FYNNEI. CDR3 DNA: TGTGCCAGCAGGGGGGACCAACAAGATACGCAGTATTTT. Encoded protein: CASRGDQQDTQYF.

Ten or more counts support this clonotype. This chain joins TRBV20-1 and TRBJ2-3; a weak D match, TRBD1 (7 bases). Germline V gene sequence: CDR1 DFQATT, CDR2 SNEGSKA (reference sequence). This CDR3 is 14 amino acids long. For the CDR3, the DNA is TGCAGCCCGGTGGAGGGGGCGTCCACAGATACGCAGTATTTT. Its protein product is CSPVEGASTDTQYF.

The table lists this clonotype with many counts. The chain uses TRBV2 and TRBJ2-7, with a weak D call TRBD1 (5 bases). CDR3 size: 13 residues. The ends were cut back, 8 bases at V and 3 bases at J, with 14 bases in the middle. CDR1 is SNHLY and CDR2 is FYNNEI in the germline V gene. The CDR3 is CASCYTTDYEQYF. Here the CDR3 DNA reads TGTGCCAGCTGCTACACGACAGACTACGAGCAGTACTTC.

Comments on this clonotype: A much larger clone sits a single nucleotide away, making a read error possible. The chain couples TRBV7-2 to TRBJ2-6; D not resolved. This CDR3 has 14 amino acids. CDR1 and CDR2 (germline): SGHTA, FQGNSA. Trimming shortened V by 6 bases and J by 1 base, and 7 bases separated the two germline ends. CDR3 loop: CASRPSSGANVLTF. The CDR3 DNA reads as TGTGCCAGCAGGCCAAGTTCTGGGGCCAACGTCCTGACTTTC.

This chain joins TRBV15 and TRBJ1-5; D might be TRBD1 (5 bases). CDR1 LNHNV and CDR2 YYDKDF come from the germline V gene (reference sequence). V was cut by 0 bases and J by 9 bases, with 9 bases left in between. The CDR3 is made up of 13 amino acids. The CDR3 DNA is TGTGCCACCAGCAGAGATCGGGGGAGGCCCCAGCATTTT. Protein product: CATSRDRGRPQHF.

The V call is TRBV6-2 or TRBV6-3, the J call TRBJ2-5; the match to TRBD1 covers 7 bases. The J segment lost 2 bases and the V segment lost 2 bases, leaving 5 bases of the junction unmatched. The CDR3 loop spans 15 amino acids. CDR1 and CDR2 from the germline V gene are MNHEY and SVGEGT. In nucleotides, the CDR3 is TGTGCCAGCAGTTACAGGACAGGTGCACAAGAGACCCAGTACTTC. Protein sequence: CASSYRTGAQETQYF.

The V and J genes are TRBV12-3 or TRBV12-4 and TRBJ1-6, with unresolved D. The CDR3 has 13 amino acids. V was clipped by 10 bases and J by 10 bases, with 17 bases between them. DNA for the CDR3: TGTGCCACTAGGGAGTCGGGTGGCTCACCCCTCCACTTT. Translation gives CATRESGGSPLHF.